Listed here are 10 T cell receptor beta chains from one sample, sequenced in a study of breast tumors, draining lymph nodes, adjacent tissues. TCRdb recomputed calls from the multiplex PCR reads with MiXCR, one row per CDR3 protein. The sample has 13,000 or so distinct CDR3 sequences, roughly 60% seen once. The source material was tumor-adjacent breast tissue. These receptor sequences come from a female donor with breast cancer. Some clones in this sample may be carry-over from other donors' samples.

The chain joins TRBV29-1 to TRBJ1-3; 7 bases agree with TRBD1. This CDR3 has 14 residues. The germline V gene encodes CDR1 SQVTM and CDR2 ANQGSEA. Trimming cost V 3 bases and J 4 bases; bases outside gene matches: 6. The CDR3 sequence is CSVDAGGGGNTIYF. CDR3 nucleotides: TGCAGCGTTGATGCAGGGGGAGGCGGAAACACCATATATTTT. Using reference TRBV29-1 and TRBJ1-3 for the parts outside the CDR3, the full variable domain is SAVISQKPSRDICQRGTSLTIQCQVDSQVTMMFWYRQQPGQSLTLIATANQGSEATYESGFVIDKFPISRPNLTFSTLTVSNMSPEDSSIYLCSVDAGGGGNTIYFGEGSWLTVV.

The chain joins TRBV5-1 to TRBJ2-1; maybe TRBD1 (6 bases). This CDR3 has 15 residues. V was pared by 0 bases and J by 5 bases, with 12 bases between. Germline V gene lookup returns CDR1 SGHRS and CDR2 YFSETQ. The CDR3 spells CASSLDGRGNNEQFF. CDR3 sequence (DNA): TGCGCCAGCAGCTTGGACGGCAGGGGAAACAATGAGCAGTTCTTC.

This chain joins TRBV2 and TRBJ2-3; 8 bases are shared with TRBD1. J was trimmed by 4 bases and V by 11 bases; bases with no gene match: 11. The CDR3 contains 14 residues. Germline values: CDR1 SNHLY, CDR2 FYNNEI. CDR3 protein: CAQIIQGAPDTQYF. The CDR3 region has the DNA TGTGCCCAGATCATCCAGGGGGCTCCAGATACGCAGTATTTT.

This sequence joins TRBV19 and TRBJ1-1; D possibly corresponds to TRBD1 (5 bases). V lost 7 bases and J 0 bases, leaving 21 bases between the germline ends. The CDR3 extends over 17 amino acids. Per the germline V gene, CDR1 is LNHDA and CDR2 is SQIVND (reference sequence). The CDR3 loop reads CASTGRTRGILNTEAFF. The CDR3 DNA sequence: TGTGCCAGTACTGGGCGGACTAGGGGCATATTGAACACTGAAGCTTTCTTT.

This rearrangement joins TRBV27 to TRBJ1-6; D is unclear. Between the trimmed V and J ends, which lost 3 bases and 9 bases, there was a span of 15 bases. Per germline, CDR1 MNHEY and CDR2 SMNVEV (reference sequence). The CDR3 totals 15 residues. CDR3 sequence (DNA): TGTGCCAGCAGTTTCATAACGGACTCTCCTTCACCCCTCCACTTT. It is translated as CASSFITDSPSPLHF.

The rearrangement joins TRBV19 to TRBJ1-4; TRBD1 agrees at 9 bases. The CDR3 runs to 13 residues. Germline V gene lookup returns CDR1 LNHDA and CDR2 SQIVND (reference sequence). V was clipped by 6 bases and J by 7 bases; unmatched bases: 3. The CDR3 is CASRPGQGEKLFF. In DNA form, the CDR3 reads TGTGCCAGTAGGCCGGGACAGGGTGAAAAACTGTTTTTT.

The CDR3 loop is CATSSSSGGGEQFF. The CDR3 nucleotides read TGTGCCACCAGCAGCTCTTCAGGGGGCGGTGAGCAGTTCTTC. The chain joins TRBV15 to TRBJ2-1, with 8 nucleotides matching TRBD1. From germline, CDR1 is LNHNV and CDR2 YYDKDF (reference sequence). V lost 3 bases to trimming and J lost 9 bases; unmatched junction nucleotides: 7. The length of the CDR3 is 14 residues. Full variable domain (remainder filled in from reference TRBV15 and TRBJ2-1): DAMVIQNPRYQVTQFGKPVTLSCSQTLNHNVMYWYQQKSSQAPKLLFHYYDKDFNNEADTPDNFQSRRPNTSFCFLDIRSPGLGDTAMYLCATSSSSGGGEQFFGPGTRLTVL.

About this clonotype itself: Germline is not matched at one junction end, which may reflect a read error. This chain joins TRBV11-3 and TRBJ2-3; 7 bases are shared with TRBD1. The CDR3 runs 16 residues. CDR1 and CDR2 from the germline V gene are SGHNT and YENEEA. The CDR3 DNA follows: TGTGCCAGCAGCTTAGATGACGGGCAGGGGACAGATACGCAATATTTT. This translates into CASSLDDGQGTDTQYF.

The chain recombines TRBV7-2 with TRBJ1-4, with D perhaps matching TRBD1 (5 bases). V dropped 4 bases and J dropped 3 bases, with 12 bases sitting between them. The germline V gene encodes CDR1 SGHTA and CDR2 FQGNSA. CDR3 size: 15 residues. This chain's CDR3 is CASSSATGANEKLFF. The CDR3 DNA sequence: TGTGCCAGCAGCTCAGCCACAGGTGCTAATGAAAAACTGTTTTTT.

V gene TRBV5-1 combines with J gene TRBJ2-3; the D is unclear. This CDR3 spans 12 amino acids. The germline gives CDR1 SGHRS, CDR2 YFSETQ. V dropped 4 bases and J dropped 0 bases, with 3 bases sitting between them. The CDR3 protein is CASSASTDTQYF. In DNA form, the CDR3 reads TGCGCCAGCAGCGCTAGCACAGATACGCAGTATTTT. The entire variable domain, with the rest obtained from reference TRBV5-1 and TRBJ2-3, is as follows: KAGVTQTPRYLIKTRGQQVTLSCSPISGHRSVSWYQQTPGQGLQFLFEYFSETQRNKGNFPGRFSGRQFSNSRSEMNVSTLELGDSALYLCASSASTDTQYFGPGTRLTVL.